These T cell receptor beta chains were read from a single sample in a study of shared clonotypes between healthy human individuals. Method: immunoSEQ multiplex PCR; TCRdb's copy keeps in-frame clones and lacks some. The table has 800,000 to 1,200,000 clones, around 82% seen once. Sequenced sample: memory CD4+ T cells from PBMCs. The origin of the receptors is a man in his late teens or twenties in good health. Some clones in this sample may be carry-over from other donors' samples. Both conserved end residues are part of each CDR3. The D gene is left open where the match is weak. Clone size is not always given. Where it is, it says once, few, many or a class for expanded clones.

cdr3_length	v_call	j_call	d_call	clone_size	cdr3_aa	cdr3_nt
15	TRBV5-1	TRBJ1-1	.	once	CASSLTLGGDAEAFF	TGCGCCAGCAGCTTGACGCTTGGGGGAGACGCTGAAGCTTTCTTT
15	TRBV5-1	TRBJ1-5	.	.	CASSLEGAGDQPQHF	TGCGCCAGCAGCTTGGAAGGGGCAGGGGACCAGCCCCAGCATTTT
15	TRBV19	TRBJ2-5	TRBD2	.	CASSMIVAGQETQYF	TGTGCCAGTAGTATGATTGTAGCGGGACAAGAGACCCAGTACTTC
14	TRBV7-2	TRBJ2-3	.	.	CASSPPSISDTQYF	TGTGCCAGCAGCCCACCCTCCATCTCAGATACGCAGTATTTT
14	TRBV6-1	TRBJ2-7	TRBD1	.	CASRRTGVVYEQYF	TGTGCCAGCAGACGGACAGGGGTTGTCTACGAGCAGTACTTC
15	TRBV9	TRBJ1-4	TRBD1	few	CASSGGTGVYEKLFF	TGTGCCAGCAGCGGCGGGACAGGGGTTTATGAAAAACTGTTTTTT
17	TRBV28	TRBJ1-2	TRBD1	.	CASSLWGQGASGYGYTF	TGTGCCAGCAGTCTGTGGGGACAGGGGGCGTCGGGCTATGGCTACACCTTC
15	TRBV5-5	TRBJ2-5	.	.	CASHRGGGYQETQYF	TGTGCCAGCCATCGGGGTGGAGGGTACCAAGAGACCCAGTACTTC
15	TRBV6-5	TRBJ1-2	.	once	CASSSTRAPNSGYTF	TGTGCCAGCAGCTCCACCAGGGCCCCTAACTCTGGCTACACCTTC
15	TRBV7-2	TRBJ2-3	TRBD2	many	CASSFAGTSSNTQYF	TGTGCCAGCAGCTTCGCCGGGACTAGTTCTAATACGCAGTATTTT
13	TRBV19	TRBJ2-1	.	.	CASSTGRYNEQFF	TGTGCCAGTAGTACAGGACGGTACAATGAGCAGTTCTTC
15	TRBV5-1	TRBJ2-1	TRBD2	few	CASSLDGGGPDEQFF	TGCGCCAGCAGCTTGGATGGGGGAGGGCCGGATGAGCAGTTCTTC
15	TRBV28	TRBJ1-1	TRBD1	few	CASSLSGQGRTEAFF	TGTGCCAGCAGTTTATCCGGACAGGGACGAACTGAAGCTTTCTTT
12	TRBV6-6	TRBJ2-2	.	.	CASNEGLGELFF	TGTGCCAGCAACGAAGGCCTGGGGGAGCTGTTTTTT
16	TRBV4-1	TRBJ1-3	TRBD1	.	CASSHPGTGRGNTIYF	TGCGCCAGCAGCCACCCCGGGACAGGCCGAGGGAACACCATATATTTT
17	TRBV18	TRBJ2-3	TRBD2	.	CASSRASGRLSTDTQYF	TGTGCCAGCTCACGGGCTAGCGGGAGGCTTAGCACAGATACGCAGTATTTT
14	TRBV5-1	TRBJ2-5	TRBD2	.	CASGLAAGQETQYF	TGCGCCAGCGGACTAGCGGCGGGCCAAGAGACCCAGTACTTC
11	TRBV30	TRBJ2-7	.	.	CASQVFYEQYF	TGTGCCTCCCAGGTCTTCTACGAGCAGTACTTC
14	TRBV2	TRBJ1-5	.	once	CASSEWAHNQPQHF	TGTGCCAGCAGTGAATGGGCCCACAATCAGCCCCAGCATTTT